The next 14 T cell receptor beta chains were all read from a single sample in a study of cytomegalovirus exposure and HLA in healthy donors. The PCR made use of 60 Vbeta and 13 Jbeta primers. The data were produced by immunoSEQ multiplex PCR, yet TCRdb's version contains in-frame clones alone and is incomplete. The table records under 100,000 clones, around 70% of them present only once. The sample comprised PBMCs. The source of these receptors is a woman in her forties or fifties in good health and CMV-seropositive.

The chain recombines TRBV5-6 with TRBJ2-1; D remains unclear. The CDR3 totals 16 residues. V gave up 3 bases and J gave up 0 bases, with 13 bases separating them. Per germline, CDR1 SGHDT and CDR2 YYEEEE. In DNA, the CDR3 is TGTGCCAGCAGCTCTCAGGTTTTCCTCTCCTACAATGAGCAGTTCTTC. The encoded protein is CASSSQVFLSYNEQFF.

The chain has TRBV4-3 and TRBJ2-2; D uncertain. The CDR3 loop spans 18 amino acids. Germline CDR1 is LGHNA and CDR2 is YSLEER. Trimming took off 0 bases at V and 5 bases at J, with 19 bases between the two ends. The CDR3 is CASSQDNPGVRPTGELFF. CDR3 sequence (DNA): TGCGCCAGCAGCCAAGATAATCCTGGCGTCAGGCCGACCGGGGAGCTGTTTTTT.

The chain uses TRBV2 and TRBJ1-1; D possibly corresponds to TRBD1 (6 bases). Between the trimmed V and J ends, which lost 3 bases and 6 bases, there was a span of 11 bases. CDR1 SNHLY and CDR2 FYNNEI come from the germline V gene. This CDR3 contains 13 residues. In DNA form, the CDR3 reads TGTGCCAGCAGTGATCAGGGGCGGCCTGAAGCTTTCTTT. Its protein is CASSDQGRPEAFF.

The genes are TRBV5-5 and TRBJ1-1; D possibly corresponds to TRBD1 (5 bases). This CDR3 is built from 15 residues. Germline assignment: CDR1 SGHKS and CDR2 YYEKEE (reference sequence). With 4 bases removed from V and 1 base from J, the gap between germline ends came to 14 bases. CDR3 region: CASSTSGISNTEAFF. As DNA, the CDR3 is TGTGCCAGCAGCACCTCAGGGATTTCGAACACTGAAGCTTTCTTT.

The chain couples TRBV28 to TRBJ1-1; 8 bases align to TRBD1. Unmatched junction bases numbered 9, after V lost 6 bases and J lost 0 bases. In germline, CDR1 is MDHEN, CDR2 SYDVKM. This CDR3 has 16 amino acids. CDR3 in DNA: TGTGCCAGCAGGTTACGGACAGGGATCTTGAACACTGAAGCTTTCTTT. Its translation: CASRLRTGILNTEAFF.

V and J are TRBV6-5 and TRBJ2-2; the D gene is possibly TRBD1 (6 bases). Trimming stripped 2 bases from V and 3 bases from J, with 10 bases between. The germline gives CDR1 MNHEY, CDR2 SVGAGI. The CDR3 is 15 residues long. The CDR3 DNA follows: TGTGCCAGCAGTTACGCCGACAGGTACACCGGGGAGCTGTTTTTT. This gives the protein CASSYADRYTGELFF.

The V and J genes are TRBV30 and TRBJ1-2, with D perhaps matching TRBD1 (5 bases). CDR3 length equals 14 residues. Per the germline V gene, CDR1 is GTSNPN and CDR2 is SVGIG (reference sequence). Trimming cost V 0 bases and J 8 bases, with 16 bases left between them. The CDR3 sequence: CAWSVLGQGLGYTF. CDR3 in DNA: TGTGCCTGGAGTGTACTCGGGCAGGGATTAGGCTACACCTTC.

This chain joins TRBV13 and TRBJ1-1; D is undetermined. The CDR3 is made up of 13 amino acids. Germline V lookup: CDR1 PRHDT, CDR2 FYEKMQ (reference sequence). Trimming removed 0 bases from V and 3 bases from J, with 5 bases in between. The CDR3 sequence is CASSLGRYTEAFF. CDR3 bases: TGTGCCAGCAGCTTAGGACGGTACACTGAAGCTTTCTTT.

The CDR3 loop is CASSWGLAGEGSEQFF. The CDR3 region has the DNA TGTGCCAGCAGCTGGGGACTAGCGGGAGAGGGAAGTGAGCAGTTCTTC. The V and J genes are TRBV11-3 and TRBJ2-1, with 14 bases lining up with TRBD2. Germline V lookup: CDR1 SGHNT, CDR2 YENEEA. V lost 4 bases to trimming and J lost 9 bases; unmatched junction nucleotides: 8. There are 16 residues in the CDR3.

This clone is a singleton in its sample. The chain recombines TRBV28 with TRBJ2-7, with TRBD2 matching 16 bases. The CDR3 runs to 18 residues. CDR1 is MDHEN and CDR2 is SYDVKM in the germline V gene. The V segment lost 3 bases and the J segment 7 bases; nucleotides outside the gene matches: 12. The CDR3 loop is CASSFGGLAGGITVEQYF. CDR3 in DNA: TGTGCCAGCAGTTTTGGGGGACTAGCGGGAGGGATTACGGTAGAGCAGTACTTC. The whole variable domain, filled in from reference TRBV28 and TRBJ2-7, reads DVKVTQSSRYLVKRTGEKVFLECVQDMDHENMFWYRQDPGLGLRLIYFSYDVKMKEKGDIPEGYSVSREKKERFSLILESASTNQTSMYLCASSFGGLAGGITVEQYFGPGTRLTVT.

This clone has only one observation. A junction boundary mismatches the germline segment, possibly from a read error. V is TRBV7-7 and J is TRBJ2-5; 7 bases fit TRBD2. CDR1 and CDR2 from the germline V gene are SSHAT and FNYEAQ (reference sequence). The CDR3 length is 14 residues. This chain's CDR3 is CASSLGGSGETQYF. The CDR3 bases are TGTGCCAGCAGCTTAGGCGGGAGTGGAGAGACCCAATACTTC. Complete variable domain (other parts from reference TRBV7-7 and TRBJ2-5): GAGVSQSPRYKVTKRGQDVTLRCDPISSHATLYWYQQALGQGPEFLTYFNYEAQPDKSGLPSDRFSAERPEGSISTLTIQRTEQRDSAMYRCASSLGGSGETQYFGPGTRLLVL.

This clone was seen only a few times. CDR3: CASRDKNRDRAVLVQPQHF. DNA of the CDR3: TGTGCCAGCAGGGACAAGAACCGGGACAGGGCTGTTTTGGTTCAGCCCCAGCATTTT. The V and J genes are TRBV6-4 and TRBJ1-5; 9 positions agree with TRBD1. CDR1 and CDR2 from the germline V gene are MRHNA and SNTAGT. There are 19 residues in the CDR3. Unmatched junction bases numbered 21, after V lost 6 bases and J lost 6 bases.

The rearrangement links TRBV19 to TRBJ2-7; 10 bases map to TRBD1. The CDR3 is 16 residues long. The junction had 7 bases not matched to a gene; V was cut back by 5 bases and J by 0 bases. The germline V gene encodes CDR1 LNHDA and CDR2 SQIVND (reference sequence). The DNA of the CDR3 is TGTGCCAGTAGTGGAATTGGGACAGGGGCCTCCTACGAGCAGTACTTC. Its translation is CASSGIGTGASYEQYF.

As for this clone: The same CDR3 arises from other DNA sequences in this sample as well. The chain joins TRBV11-1 to TRBJ2-7; 7 nucleotides agree with TRBD2. Losses at the gene ends were 2 bases for V and 1 base for J; bases not matched to a gene: 14. From germline, CDR1 is SGHAT and CDR2 FQDESV (reference sequence). There are 18 residues in the CDR3. This CDR3 is CASSLSSGRAAQSYEQYF. In DNA, the CDR3 is TGTGCCAGCAGCTTATCTAGCGGAAGGGCCGCGCAATCCTACGAGCAGTACTTC.